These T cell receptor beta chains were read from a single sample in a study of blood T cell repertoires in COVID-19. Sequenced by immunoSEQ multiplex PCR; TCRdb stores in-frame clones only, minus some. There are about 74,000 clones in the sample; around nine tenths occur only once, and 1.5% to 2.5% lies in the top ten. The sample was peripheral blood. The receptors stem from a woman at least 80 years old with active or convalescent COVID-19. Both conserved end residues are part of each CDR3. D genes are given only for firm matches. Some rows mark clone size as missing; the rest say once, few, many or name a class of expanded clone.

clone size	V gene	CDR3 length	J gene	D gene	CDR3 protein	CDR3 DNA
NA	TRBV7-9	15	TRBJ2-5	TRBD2	CASSFFLAGEETQYF	TGTGCCAGCAGCTTCTTCCTAGCGGGGGAAGAGACCCAGTACTTC
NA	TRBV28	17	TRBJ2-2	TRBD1	CASSETGTGGRTGELFF	TGTGCCAGCAGCGAGACCGGGACAGGGGGCCGTACCGGGGAGCTGTTTTTT
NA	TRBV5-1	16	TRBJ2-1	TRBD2	CASSLPAGGLINEQFF	TGCGCCAGCAGCTTGCCGGCGGGGGGGCTAATCAATGAGCAGTTCTTC
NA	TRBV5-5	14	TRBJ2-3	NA	CASSWGPETDTQYF	TGTGCCAGCAGCTGGGGCCCGGAGACAGATACGCAGTATTTT
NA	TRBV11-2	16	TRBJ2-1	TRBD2	CASSITLAGGSNEQFF	TGTGCCAGCAGCATAACTCTAGCGGGAGGGTCCAATGAGCAGTTCTTC
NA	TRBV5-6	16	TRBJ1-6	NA	CASSLSPRLENSPLHF	TGTGCCAGCAGCTTGTCCCCCCGACTGGAAAATTCACCCCTCCACTTT
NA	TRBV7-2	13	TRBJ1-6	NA	CASSSEGYSPLHF	TGTGCCAGCAGCTCGGAGGGTTATTCACCCCTCCACTTT
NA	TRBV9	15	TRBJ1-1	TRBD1	CASSGRTGLNTEAFF	TGTGCCAGCAGCGGAAGGACAGGGCTGAACACTGAAGCTTTCTTT
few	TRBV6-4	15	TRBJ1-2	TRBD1	CASKAGTGGDYGYTF	TGTGCCAGCAAAGCCGGGACAGGGGGCGATTATGGCTACACCTTC
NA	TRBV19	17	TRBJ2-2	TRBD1	CASSLGQGRTNTGELFF	TGTGCCAGTAGTTTGGGACAGGGAAGAACGAACACCGGGGAGCTGTTTTTT
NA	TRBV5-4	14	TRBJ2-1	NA	CASSPPQAYNEQFF	TGTGCCAGCAGCCCGCCACAGGCATACAATGAGCAGTTCTTC
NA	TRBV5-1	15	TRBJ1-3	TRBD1	CASGRDRGGGNTIYF	TGCGCCAGCGGAAGGGACAGAGGAGGAGGAAACACCATATATTTT
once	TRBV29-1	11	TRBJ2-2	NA	CSARVTGELFF	TGCAGCGCCAGGGTCACCGGGGAGCTGTTTTTT
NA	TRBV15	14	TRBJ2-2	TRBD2	CATRTSGSTGELFF	TGTGCCACCAGGACTAGCGGGAGCACCGGGGAGCTGTTTTTT
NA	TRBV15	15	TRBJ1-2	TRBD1	CATARRNQGAFGYTF	TGTGCCACCGCTCGACGCAATCAGGGGGCGTTTGGCTACACCTTC
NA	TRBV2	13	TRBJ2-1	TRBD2	CASSLAGVNEQFF	TGTGCCAGCAGCCTAGCGGGAGTGAATGAGCAGTTCTTC
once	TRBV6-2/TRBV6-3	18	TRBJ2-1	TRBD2	CASSFPGTSGGVRNEQFF	TGTGCCAGCAGTTTCCCCGGGACTAGCGGGGGAGTAAGGAATGAGCAGTTCTTC
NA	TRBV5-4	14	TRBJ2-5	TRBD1	CASSDRGPSETQYF	TGTGCCAGCTCCGACAGGGGGCCCTCAGAGACCCAGTACTTC
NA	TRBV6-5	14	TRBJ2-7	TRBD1	CASSRGQGVYEQYF	TGTGCCAGCAGTAGGGGACAGGGGGTCTACGAGCAGTACTTC
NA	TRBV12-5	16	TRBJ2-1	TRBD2	CASGLPISGGAFEQFF	TGTGCTAGTGGTTTGCCGATTAGCGGGGGGGCCTTTGAGCAGTTCTTC
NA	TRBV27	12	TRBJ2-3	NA	CASSSITDTQYF	TGTGCCAGCAGTTCCATCACAGATACGCAGTATTTT
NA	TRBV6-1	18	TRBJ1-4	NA	CASSGPPGARTTNEKLFF	TGTGCCAGCAGTGGCCCACCGGGAGCCCGGACGACTAATGAAAAACTGTTTTTT
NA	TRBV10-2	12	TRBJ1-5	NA	CASSESEQPQHF	TGCGCCAGCAGTGAGTCGGAGCAGCCCCAGCATTTT
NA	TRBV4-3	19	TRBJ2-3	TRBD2	CASSPEVAGGFYGTDTQYF	TGCGCCAGCAGCCCGGAGGTAGCGGGGGGGTTCTATGGCACAGATACGCAGTATTTT
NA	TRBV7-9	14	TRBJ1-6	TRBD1	CASSSGTANSPLHF	TGTGCCAGCAGCTCGGGGACAGCTAATTCACCCCTCCACTTT
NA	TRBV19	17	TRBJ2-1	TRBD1	CASSATSTGSSYNEQFF	TGTGCCAGTAGTGCCACCTCGACAGGGAGCTCCTACAATGAGCAGTTCTTC
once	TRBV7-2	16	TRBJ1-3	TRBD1	CASSSRTGNSGNTIYF	TGTGCCAGCAGCTCCAGGACAGGCAACTCTGGAAACACCATATATTTT
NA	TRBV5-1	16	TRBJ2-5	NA	CASSSIGAFDQETQYF	TGCGCCAGCAGCTCCATAGGGGCTTTTGATCAAGAGACCCAGTACTTC
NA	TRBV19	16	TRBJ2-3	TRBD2	CASKGLAGGGTDTQYF	TGTGCCAGTAAGGGACTAGCGGGGGGCGGCACAGATACGCAGTATTTT
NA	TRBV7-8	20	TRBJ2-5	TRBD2	CASSEEVAGGKYSNLETQYF	TGTGCCAGCAGCGAAGAGGTAGCGGGAGGCAAATATTCGAATTTGGAGACCCAGTACTTC
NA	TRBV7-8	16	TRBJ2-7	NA	CASSSVLDTRSYEQYF	TGTGCCAGCAGCTCAGTGCTGGACACACGTTCCTACGAGCAGTACTTC
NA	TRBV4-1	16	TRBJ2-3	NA	CASSLIQGNLGDTQYF	TGCGCCAGCAGTCTTATACAGGGAAATTTAGGAGATACGCAGTATTTT
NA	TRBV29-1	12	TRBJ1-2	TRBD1	CSVGGGAGGYTF	TGCAGCGTTGGAGGGGGCGCGGGTGGCTACACCTTC
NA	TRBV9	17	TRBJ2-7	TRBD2	CASSVGSGAGGTYEQYF	TGTGCCAGCAGCGTAGGGAGTGGAGCGGGAGGGACCTACGAGCAGTACTTC
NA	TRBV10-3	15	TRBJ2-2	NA	CAISRERRNTGELFF	TGTGCCATCAGTCGAGAGAGGAGGAACACCGGGGAGCTGTTTTTT
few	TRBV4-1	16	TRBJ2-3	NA	CASSQDWAASTDTQYF	TGCGCCAGCAGCCAAGATTGGGCAGCTAGCACAGATACGCAGTATTTT
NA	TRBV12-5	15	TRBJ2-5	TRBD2	CASGLNGLAQETQYF	TGTGCTAGTGGTCTCAACGGACTAGCGCAAGAGACCCAGTACTTC
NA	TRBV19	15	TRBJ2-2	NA	CASSANPSDTGELFF	TGTGCCAGTAGTGCCAACCCTAGCGACACCGGGGAGCTGTTTTTT
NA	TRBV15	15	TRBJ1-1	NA	CATSRERVLNTEAFF	TGTGCCACCAGCAGAGAACGGGTCCTGAACACTGAAGCTTTCTTT
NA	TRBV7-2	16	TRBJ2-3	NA	CASSSGGGGYTDTQYF	TGTGCCAGCAGCTCCGGAGGGGGGGGGTACACAGATACGCAGTATTTT
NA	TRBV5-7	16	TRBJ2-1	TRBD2	CASTLPGLAGDNEQFF	TGTGCCAGCACCCTGCCGGGACTAGCGGGAGACAATGAGCAGTTCTTC
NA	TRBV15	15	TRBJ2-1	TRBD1	CATSRGQGATDEQFF	TGTGCCACCAGCAGAGGACAGGGAGCAACCGATGAGCAGTTCTTC
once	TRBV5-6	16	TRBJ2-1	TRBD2	CASSLQRGGRRNEQFF	TGTGCCAGCAGCTTACAGCGGGGGGGAAGGAGGAATGAGCAGTTCTTC
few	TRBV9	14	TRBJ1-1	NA	CASSVDAGNTEAFF	TGTGCCAGCAGCGTAGATGCGGGGAACACTGAAGCTTTCTTT
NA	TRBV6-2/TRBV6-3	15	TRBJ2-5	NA	CASSYSALGRGTQYF	TGTGCCAGCAGTTACTCTGCTCTCGGAAGGGGGACCCAGTACTTC